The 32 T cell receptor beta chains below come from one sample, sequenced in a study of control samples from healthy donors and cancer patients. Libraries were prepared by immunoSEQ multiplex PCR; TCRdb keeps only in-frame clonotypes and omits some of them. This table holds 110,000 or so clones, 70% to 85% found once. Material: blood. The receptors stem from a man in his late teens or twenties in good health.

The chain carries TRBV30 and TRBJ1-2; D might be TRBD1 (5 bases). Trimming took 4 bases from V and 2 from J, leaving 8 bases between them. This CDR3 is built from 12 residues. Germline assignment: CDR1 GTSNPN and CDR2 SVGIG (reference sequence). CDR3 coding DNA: TGTGCCTGGACAGGACAAAACTATGGCTACACCTTC. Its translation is CAWTGQNYGYTF. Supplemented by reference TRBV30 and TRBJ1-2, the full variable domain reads SQTIHQWPATLVQPVGSPLSLECTVEGTSNPNLYWYRQAAGRGLQLLFYSVGIGQISSEVPQNLSASRPQDRQFILSSKKLLLSDSGFYLCAWTGQNYGYTFGSGTRLTVV.

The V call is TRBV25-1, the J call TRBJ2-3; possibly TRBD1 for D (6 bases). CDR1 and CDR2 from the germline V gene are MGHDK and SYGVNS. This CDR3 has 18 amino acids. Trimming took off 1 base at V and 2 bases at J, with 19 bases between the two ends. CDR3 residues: CASSELRDKSLTTDTQYF. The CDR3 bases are TGTGCCAGCAGTGAATTAAGGGACAAGAGCTTGACCACAGATACGCAGTATTTT.

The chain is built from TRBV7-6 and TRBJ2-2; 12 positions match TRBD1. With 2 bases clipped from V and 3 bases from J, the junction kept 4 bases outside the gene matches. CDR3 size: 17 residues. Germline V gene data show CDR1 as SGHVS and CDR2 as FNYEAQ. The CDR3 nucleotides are TGTGCCAGCAGCTTACCGGGACAGGGGGCTTACACCGGGGAGCTGTTTTTT. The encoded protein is CASSLPGQGAYTGELFF.

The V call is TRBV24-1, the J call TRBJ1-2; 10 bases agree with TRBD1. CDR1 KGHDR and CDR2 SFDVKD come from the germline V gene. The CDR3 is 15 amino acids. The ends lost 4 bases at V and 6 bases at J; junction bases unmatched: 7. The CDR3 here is CATSDPGQGIDGYTF. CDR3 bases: TGTGCCACCAGTGACCCGGGACAGGGGATTGATGGCTACACCTTC.

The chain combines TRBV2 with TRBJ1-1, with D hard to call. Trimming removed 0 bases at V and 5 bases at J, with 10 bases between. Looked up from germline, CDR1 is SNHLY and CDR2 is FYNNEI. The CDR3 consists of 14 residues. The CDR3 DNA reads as TGTGCCAGCAGTGAAGCTTCAATTAAGACTGAAGCTTTCTTT. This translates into CASSEASIKTEAFF. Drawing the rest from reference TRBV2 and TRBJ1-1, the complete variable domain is EPEVTQTPSHQVTQMGQEVILRCVPISNHLYFYWYRQILGQKVEFLVSFYNNEISEKSEIFDDQFSVERPDGSNFTLKIRSTKLEDSAMYFCASSEASIKTEAFFGQGTRLTVV.

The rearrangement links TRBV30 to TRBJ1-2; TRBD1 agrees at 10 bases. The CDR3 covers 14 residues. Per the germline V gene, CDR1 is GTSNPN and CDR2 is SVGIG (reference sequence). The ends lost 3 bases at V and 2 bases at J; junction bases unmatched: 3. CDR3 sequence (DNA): TGTGCCTGGAGCCCGGACAGGGGGAACTATGGCTACACCTTC. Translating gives CAWSPDRGNYGYTF.

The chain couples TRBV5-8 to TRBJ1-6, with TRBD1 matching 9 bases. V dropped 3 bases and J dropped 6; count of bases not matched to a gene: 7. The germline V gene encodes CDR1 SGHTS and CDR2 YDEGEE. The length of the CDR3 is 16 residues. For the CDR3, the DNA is TGTGCCAGCAGCTACACAGGGGGCTTCAGTAATTCACCCCTCCACTTT. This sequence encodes CASSYTGGFSNSPLHF.

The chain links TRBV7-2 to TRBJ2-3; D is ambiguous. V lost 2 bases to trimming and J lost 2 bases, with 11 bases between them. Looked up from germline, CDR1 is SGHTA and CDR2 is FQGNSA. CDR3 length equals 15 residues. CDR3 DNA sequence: TGTGCCAGCAGCTTACAGCGTCAGATCACAGATACGCAGTATTTT. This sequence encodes CASSLQRQITDTQYF.

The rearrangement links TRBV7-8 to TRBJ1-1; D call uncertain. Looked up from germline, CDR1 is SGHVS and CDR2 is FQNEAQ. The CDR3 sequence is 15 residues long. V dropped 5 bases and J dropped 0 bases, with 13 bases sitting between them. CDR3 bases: TGTGCCAGCAGCGCCCGCCTAAGAATGAACACTGAAGCTTTCTTT. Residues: CASSARLRMNTEAFF.

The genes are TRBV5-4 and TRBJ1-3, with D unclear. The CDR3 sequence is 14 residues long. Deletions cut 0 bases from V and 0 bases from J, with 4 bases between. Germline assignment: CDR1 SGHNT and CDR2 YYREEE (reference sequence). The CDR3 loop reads CASSLDLSGNTIYF. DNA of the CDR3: TGTGCCAGCAGCTTGGACCTCTCTGGAAACACCATATATTTT.

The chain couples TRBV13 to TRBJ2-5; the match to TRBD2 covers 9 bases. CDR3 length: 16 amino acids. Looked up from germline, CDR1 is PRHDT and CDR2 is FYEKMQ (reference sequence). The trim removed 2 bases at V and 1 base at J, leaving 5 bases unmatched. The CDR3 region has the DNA TGTGCCAGCAGCTTAAGGAGCGGGGGGCTCCAAGAGACCCAGTACTTC. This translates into CASSLRSGGLQETQYF.

CDR3 residues: CASSVNGDEYEQYF. CDR3 bases: TGTGCCAGCAGCGTGAACGGGGACGAATACGAGCAGTACTTC. This chain links TRBV9 with TRBJ2-7, with D tentatively TRBD1 or TRBD2 (5 bases each). Germline CDR1 is SGDLS and CDR2 is YYNGEE. This CDR3 has 14 amino acids. V gave up 2 bases and J gave up 4 bases, with 13 bases separating them.

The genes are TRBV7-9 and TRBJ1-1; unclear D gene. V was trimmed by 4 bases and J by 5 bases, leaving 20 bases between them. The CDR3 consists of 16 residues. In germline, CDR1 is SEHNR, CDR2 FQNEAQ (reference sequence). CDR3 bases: TGTGCCAGCAGCTACGTCCCGGGCCTTCTAGGTACTGAAGCTTTCTTT. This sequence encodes CASSYVPGLLGTEAFF.

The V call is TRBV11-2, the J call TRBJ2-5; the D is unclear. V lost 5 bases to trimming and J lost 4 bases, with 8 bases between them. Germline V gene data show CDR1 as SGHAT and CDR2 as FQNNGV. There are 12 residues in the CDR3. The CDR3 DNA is TGTGCCAGCAGCGAGACCCGAGAGACCCAGTACTTC. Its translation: CASSETRETQYF.

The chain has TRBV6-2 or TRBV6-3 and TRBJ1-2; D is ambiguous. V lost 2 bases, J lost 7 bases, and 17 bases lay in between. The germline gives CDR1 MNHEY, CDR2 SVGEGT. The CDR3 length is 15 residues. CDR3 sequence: CASSYAPDGPSGYTF. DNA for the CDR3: TGTGCCAGCAGTTACGCCCCTGACGGACCGAGTGGCTACACCTTC.

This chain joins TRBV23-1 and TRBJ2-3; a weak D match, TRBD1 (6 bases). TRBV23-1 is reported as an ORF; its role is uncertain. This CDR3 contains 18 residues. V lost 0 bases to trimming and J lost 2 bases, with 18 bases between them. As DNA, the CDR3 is TGCGCCAGCAGTCAATCAAGGACAGCGAGACCATACACAGATACGCAGTATTTT. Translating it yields CASSQSRTARPYTDTQYF.

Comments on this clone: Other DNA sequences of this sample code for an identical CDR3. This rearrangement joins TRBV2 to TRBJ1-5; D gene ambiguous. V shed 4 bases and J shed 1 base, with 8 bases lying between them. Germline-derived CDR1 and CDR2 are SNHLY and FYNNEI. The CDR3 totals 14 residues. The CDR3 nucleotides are TGTGCCAGCAGTGGCACCTACAGCAATCAGCCCCAGCATTTT. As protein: CASSGTYSNQPQHF.

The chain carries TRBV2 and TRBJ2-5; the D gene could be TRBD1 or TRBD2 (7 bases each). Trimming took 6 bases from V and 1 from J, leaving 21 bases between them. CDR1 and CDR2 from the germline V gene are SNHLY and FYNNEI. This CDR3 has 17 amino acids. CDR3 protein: CASRLVGRGGFQETQYF. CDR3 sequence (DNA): TGTGCCAGCAGGCTAGTGGGCAGGGGGGGGTTCCAAGAGACCCAGTACTTC.

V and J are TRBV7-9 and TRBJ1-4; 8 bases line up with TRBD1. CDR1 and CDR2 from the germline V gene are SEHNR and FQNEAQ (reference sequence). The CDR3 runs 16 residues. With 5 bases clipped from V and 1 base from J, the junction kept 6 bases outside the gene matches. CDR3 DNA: TGTGCCAGCAGCGAAGGACAGGGACTAACTAATGAAAAACTGTTTTTT. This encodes CASSEGQGLTNEKLFF. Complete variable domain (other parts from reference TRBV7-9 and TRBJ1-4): DTGVSQNPRHKITKRGQNVTFRCDPISEHNRLYWYRQTLGQGPEFLTYFQNEAQLEKSRLLSDRFSAERPKGSFSTLEIQRTEQGDSAMYLCASSEGQGLTNEKLFFGSGTQLSVL.

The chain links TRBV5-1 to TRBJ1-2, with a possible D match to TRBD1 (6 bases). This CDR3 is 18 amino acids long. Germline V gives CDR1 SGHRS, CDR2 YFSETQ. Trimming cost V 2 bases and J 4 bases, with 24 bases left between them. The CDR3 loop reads CASSLSAPGDLSFYGYTF. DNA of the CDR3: TGCGCCAGCAGCTTATCTGCGCCAGGGGACTTGTCTTTCTATGGCTACACCTTC.

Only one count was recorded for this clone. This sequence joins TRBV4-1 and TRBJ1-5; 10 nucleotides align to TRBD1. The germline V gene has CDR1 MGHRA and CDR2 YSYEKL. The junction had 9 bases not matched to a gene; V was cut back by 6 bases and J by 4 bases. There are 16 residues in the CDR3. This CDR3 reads CASSPDGQGGNQPQHF. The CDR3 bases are TGCGCCAGCAGTCCTGATGGACAGGGGGGAAATCAGCCCCAGCATTTT.

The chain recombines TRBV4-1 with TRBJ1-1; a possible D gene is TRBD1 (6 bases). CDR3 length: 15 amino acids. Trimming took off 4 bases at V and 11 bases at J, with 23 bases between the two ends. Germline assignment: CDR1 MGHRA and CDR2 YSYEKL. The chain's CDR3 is CASSPLPTGGAEAFF. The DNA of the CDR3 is TGCGCCAGCAGCCCCCTACCGACGGGGGGGGCGGAGGCTTTCTTT.

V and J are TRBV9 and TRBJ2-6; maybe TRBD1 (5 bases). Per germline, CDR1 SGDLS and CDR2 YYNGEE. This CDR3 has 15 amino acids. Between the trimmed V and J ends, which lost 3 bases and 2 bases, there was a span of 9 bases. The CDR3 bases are TGTGCCAGCAGCGCCAGGGTGGCTGGGGCCAACGTCCTGACTTTC. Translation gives CASSARVAGANVLTF.

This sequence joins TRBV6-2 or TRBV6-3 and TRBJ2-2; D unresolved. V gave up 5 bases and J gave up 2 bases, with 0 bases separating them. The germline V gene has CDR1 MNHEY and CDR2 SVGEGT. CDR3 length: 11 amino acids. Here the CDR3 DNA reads TGTGCCAGCAGTAACACCGGGGAGCTGTTTTTT. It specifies CASSNTGELFF.

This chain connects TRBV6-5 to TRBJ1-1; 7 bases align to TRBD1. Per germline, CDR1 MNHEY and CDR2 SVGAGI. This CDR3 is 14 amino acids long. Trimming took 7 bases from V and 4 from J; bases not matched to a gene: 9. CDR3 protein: CASTQVGTVTEAFF. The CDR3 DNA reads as TGTGCCAGCACTCAAGTCGGGACAGTCACTGAAGCTTTCTTT.

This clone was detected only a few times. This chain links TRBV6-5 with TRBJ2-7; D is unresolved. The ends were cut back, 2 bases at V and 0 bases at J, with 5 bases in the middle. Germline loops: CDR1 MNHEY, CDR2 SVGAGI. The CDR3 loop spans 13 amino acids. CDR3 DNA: TGTGCCAGCAGTTACGGTGTCTCCTACGAGCAGTACGTC. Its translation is CASSYGVSYEQYV.

The CDR3 is CASSLGQKGEKLFF. The CDR3 DNA is TGTGCCAGCAGCTTGGGCCAGAAGGGTGAAAAACTGTTTTTT. This chain uses TRBV5-6 with TRBJ1-4; D ambiguous. CDR1 is SGHDT, CDR2 YYEEEE, per germline. The CDR3 covers 14 residues. V was clipped by 0 bases and J by 7 bases, with 10 bases between them.

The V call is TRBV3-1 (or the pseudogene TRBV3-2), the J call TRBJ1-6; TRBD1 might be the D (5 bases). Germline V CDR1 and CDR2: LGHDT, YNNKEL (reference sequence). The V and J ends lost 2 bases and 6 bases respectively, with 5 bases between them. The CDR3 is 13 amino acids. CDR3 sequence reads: CASSQRGNSPLHF. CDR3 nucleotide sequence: TGTGCCAGCAGCCAAAGGGGTAATTCACCCCTCCACTTT.

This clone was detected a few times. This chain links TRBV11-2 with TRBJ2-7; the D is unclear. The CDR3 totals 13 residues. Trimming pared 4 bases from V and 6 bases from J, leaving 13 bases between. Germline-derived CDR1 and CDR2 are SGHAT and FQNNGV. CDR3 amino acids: CASSSELFREQYF. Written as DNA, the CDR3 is TGTGCCAGCAGCTCAGAGTTATTTCGCGAGCAGTACTTC.

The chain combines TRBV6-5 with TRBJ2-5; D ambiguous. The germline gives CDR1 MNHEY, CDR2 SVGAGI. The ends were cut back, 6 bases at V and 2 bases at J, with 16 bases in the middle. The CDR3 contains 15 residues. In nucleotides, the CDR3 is TGTGCCAGCAGGGAGACCCCCGTGGAGCAAGAGACCCAGTACTTC. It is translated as CASRETPVEQETQYF.

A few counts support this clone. CDR3 sequence reads: CASSWGPESQHF. DNA of the CDR3: TGTGCCAGCAGTTGGGGACCCGAGTCCCAGCATTTT. This chain joins TRBV2 and TRBJ1-5, with D possibly being TRBD1 (5 bases). V was shortened by 5 bases and J by 11 bases, with 13 bases between the two germline ends. Germline CDR1 SNHLY, CDR2 FYNNEI. CDR3 length: 12 residues.

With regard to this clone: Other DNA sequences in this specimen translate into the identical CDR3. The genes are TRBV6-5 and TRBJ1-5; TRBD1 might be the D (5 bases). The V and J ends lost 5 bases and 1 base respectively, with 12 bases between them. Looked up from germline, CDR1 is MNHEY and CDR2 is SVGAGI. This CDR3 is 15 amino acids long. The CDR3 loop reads CASSLHQGSNQPQHF. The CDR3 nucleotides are TGTGCCAGCAGTCTCCACCAGGGAAGCAATCAGCCCCAGCATTTT.